Listed here are 13 T cell receptor beta chains from one sample, sequenced in a study of blood T cell repertoires in COVID-19. This table comes from immunoSEQ multiplex PCR, and its TCRdb copy is limited to in-frame clones, with some not included. Among about 230,000 clones, around 84% were seen once, and the ten largest hold roughly 1.4%. Sequencing was performed on peripheral blood. These receptors were obtained from a woman between 40 and 50 years old who had recovered from COVID-19.

V is TRBV10-3 and J is TRBJ2-7, with 12 nucleotides matching TRBD1. V shed 8 bases and J 5 bases; nucleotides not matched to a gene: 7. Germline V gene data show CDR1 as ENHRY and CDR2 as SYGVKD. CDR3 length equals 14 residues. The CDR3 DNA reads TGTGCCATCGCCCGGGACAGGGGGCGCGACGAGCAGTACTTC. Its protein product is CAIARDRGRDEQYF.

This clone was seen a handful of times. The chain carries TRBV18 and TRBJ1-2; D not certain. Germline CDR1 reads KGHSH; CDR2 reads LQKENI. V was clipped by 5 bases and J by 4 bases, with 14 bases between them. CDR3 length: 14 residues. This CDR3 is CASSSAEQSYGYTF. DNA of the CDR3: TGTGCCAGCTCATCGGCCGAACAGAGCTATGGCTACACCTTC.

The rearrangement joins TRBV6-1 to TRBJ1-4, with a weak D call TRBD1 (5 bases). The CDR3 runs to 15 residues. Trimming cost V 3 bases and J 4 bases, with 12 bases left between them. CDR1 and CDR2 (germline): MNHNS, SASEGT. CDR3 residues: CASSERRGFNEKLFF. The CDR3 DNA follows: TGTGCCAGCAGTGAGCGGCGGGGGTTTAATGAAAAACTGTTTTTT.

This chain connects TRBV14 to TRBJ1-6; possibly TRBD1 for D (6 bases). Per germline, CDR1 SGHDN and CDR2 FVKESK. The CDR3 spans 18 residues. The V end was cut by 4 bases, the J end by 1 base, with 17 bases between. The CDR3 nucleotides are TGTGCCAGCAGCCGCACGACGACAGGACGGTCCTATAATTCACCCCTCCACTTT. Its translation: CASSRTTTGRSYNSPLHF.

The CDR3 coding sequence is TGTGCCAGTAGTATGAGAGCTAGCGGGCGAGAGACCCAGTACTTC. It encodes CASSMRASGRETQYF. This chain links TRBV19 with TRBJ2-5; 8 positions match TRBD2. The CDR3 has 15 residues. From germline, CDR1 is LNHDA and CDR2 SQIVND (reference sequence). V trimming: 3 bases; J trimming: 4 bases; junction bases outside the gene matches: 7.

The chain links TRBV6-1 to TRBJ1-5; D is ambiguous. V lost 2 bases and J 5 bases, leaving 10 bases between the germline ends. Germline CDR1 MNHNS, CDR2 SASEGT. The CDR3 has 14 amino acids. The CDR3 loop reads CASSENWRDQPQHF. In nucleotides, the CDR3 is TGTGCCAGCAGTGAAAATTGGAGGGATCAGCCCCAGCATTTT.

The chain is built from TRBV7-9 and TRBJ2-2, with D maybe TRBD1 (6 bases). CDR3 length equals 16 residues. From germline, CDR1 is SEHNR and CDR2 FQNEAQ (reference sequence). V lost 5 bases to trimming and J lost 3 bases, with 16 bases between them. CDR3 sequence: CASSPLGGRHTGELFF. Here the CDR3 DNA reads TGTGCCAGCAGCCCCTTAGGGGGTCGGCACACCGGGGAGCTGTTTTTT. Full variable domain (remainder filled in from reference TRBV7-9 and TRBJ2-2): DTGVSQNPRHKITKRGQNVTFRCDPISEHNRLYWYRQTLGQGPEFLTYFQNEAQLEKSRLLSDRFSAERPKGSFSTLEIQRTEQGDSAMYLCASSPLGGRHTGELFFGEGSRLTVL.

This clone came up a few times. The chain carries TRBV12-5 and TRBJ2-5; TRBD2 aligns across 14 bases. Germline-derived CDR1 and CDR2 are LGHNT and FRNRAP. The V gene end was trimmed by 5 bases and the J gene end by 0 bases; junction bases not matched to a gene: 8. The CDR3 runs 18 residues. Here the CDR3 reads CASGPGLAGGPYQETQYF. CDR3 coding DNA: TGTGCTAGTGGTCCAGGACTAGCGGGGGGCCCGTACCAAGAGACCCAGTACTTC. The full variable domain, rest sourced from reference TRBV12-5 and TRBJ2-5, is DARVTQTPRHKVTEMGQEVTMRCQPILGHNTVFWYRQTMMQGLELLAYFRNRAPLDDSGMPKDRFSAEMPDATLATLKIQPSEPRDSAVYFCASGPGLAGGPYQETQYFGPGTRLLVL.

The V gene is TRBV12-3 or TRBV12-4, the J gene TRBJ1-2; D gene ambiguous. Trimming pared 7 bases from V and 5 bases from J, leaving 14 bases between. The CDR3 runs to 13 residues. The CDR3, as DNA: TGTGCCAGCACACCTCAGGAATCTTATGGCTACACCTTC. Translation: CASTPQESYGYTF.

This chain joins TRBV28 and TRBJ2-5, with 9 nucleotides matching TRBD2. Trimming removed 2 bases from V and 4 bases from J; junction bases left unmatched: 5. This CDR3 has 15 residues. Germline CDR1 MDHEN, CDR2 SYDVKM. CDR3 DNA: TGTGCCAGCAGTTTACCTAGCGGGGAGGGAGAGACCCAGTACTTC. Protein product: CASSLPSGEGETQYF.

The chain joins TRBV5-6 to TRBJ2-5; no clear D. CDR3 length: 14 residues. The V and J ends lost 3 bases and 0 bases respectively, with 9 bases between them. Germline V gene data show CDR1 as SGHDT and CDR2 as YYEEEE. CDR3 nucleotides: TGTGCCAGCAGCTATTCACAGTACCAAGAGACCCAGTACTTC. Amino acid sequence: CASSYSQYQETQYF.

This rearrangement joins TRBV9 to TRBJ2-7; a weak D match, TRBD1 (6 bases). Trimming stripped 0 bases from V and 4 bases from J, with 11 bases between. There are 14 residues in the CDR3. Germline CDR1 is SGDLS and CDR2 is YYNGEE. CDR3 DNA sequence: TGTGCCAGCAGCGTAGAACAGGGCGGGTACGAGCAGTACTTC. Its translation is CASSVEQGGYEQYF. Together with reference TRBV9 and TRBJ2-7, the CDR3 gives the full variable domain: DSGVTQTPKHLITATGQRVTLRCSPRSGDLSVYWYQQSLDQGLQFLIQYYNGEERAKGNILERFSAQQFPDLHSELNLSSLELGDSALYFCASSVEQGGYEQYFGPGTRLTVT.

The chain carries TRBV5-8 and TRBJ2-1; 7 nucleotides line up with TRBD2. The CDR3 loop spans 17 amino acids. After removal of 3 bases from V and 3 bases from J, the junction contained 12 bases not matched to a gene. Germline CDR1 and CDR2: SGHTS and YDEGEE. The CDR3 DNA reads TGTGCCAGCAGCTCCGTCGGGGCGGGGGTGAACTACAATGAGCAGTTCTTC. It translates to CASSSVGAGVNYNEQFF.